These 28 T cell receptor beta chains were all obtained from the same sample, sequenced in a study of shared clonotypes between healthy human individuals. The assay was immunoSEQ multiplex PCR, and TCRdb's table has in-frame clones only and misses some. The table has a few million clones, just over 90% seen once. Naive CD8 cells comprised CD45RO-negative, CCR7-positively selected cells, excluding terminally differentiated effector memory CD45RA+ cells. Sequencing used naive CD8+ T cells from PBMCs. The receptors originated from a man in his late teens or twenties in good health. Some clones in this sample may be carry-over from other donors' samples.

The chain's CDR3 is CASSLSRLMGGYTF. The CDR3, as DNA: TGTGCCAGCAGTTTATCCCGCCTTATGGGGGGCTACACCTTC. The chain is built from TRBV27 and TRBJ1-2; D gene ambiguous. CDR3 length: 14 residues. CDR1 and CDR2 (germline): MNHEY, SMNVEV (reference sequence). Trimming took 0 bases from V and 8 from J, leaving 13 bases between them.

Concerning this clone: Distinct nucleotide sequences in the sample also encode this CDR3. The gene calls are TRBV9 and TRBJ2-2; no clear D. This CDR3 has 16 residues. Germline CDR1 reads SGDLS; CDR2 reads YYNGEE. V gave up 0 bases and J gave up 4 bases, with 13 bases separating them. The CDR3 DNA sequence: TGTGCCAGCAGCGTAGGTGGTAGACGTGGCACCGGGGAGCTGTTTTTT. This codes for CASSVGGRRGTGELFF.

V gene TRBV25-1 combines with J gene TRBJ1-2; D not resolved. Per germline, CDR1 MGHDK and CDR2 SYGVNS. The ends were cut back, 8 bases at V and 5 bases at J, with 9 bases in the middle. This CDR3 is built from 11 residues. The chain's CDR3 is CASYTEYGYTF. The DNA of the CDR3 is TGTGCCAGCTACACAGAGTATGGCTACACCTTC.

This sequence joins TRBV28 and TRBJ2-7, with unresolved D. The V and J ends lost 6 bases and 2 bases respectively, with 11 bases between them. In germline, CDR1 is MDHEN, CDR2 SYDVKM. The CDR3 extends over 13 amino acids. CDR3 residues: CASSLDPTYEQYF. In nucleotides, the CDR3 is TGTGCCAGCAGCTTGGACCCCACCTACGAGCAGTACTTC.

The chain couples TRBV10-3 to TRBJ1-1; D perhaps matches TRBD1 (6 bases). The CDR3 runs 15 residues. Germline-derived CDR1 and CDR2 are ENHRY and SYGVKD. V lost 5 bases and J lost 0, with 13 bases in between. The CDR3 here is CAISNWTVMNTEAFF. CDR3 DNA: TGTGCCATCAGTAACTGGACAGTCATGAACACTGAAGCTTTCTTT.

V usage is TRBV7-8 and J usage is TRBJ2-7, with 9 bases lining up with TRBD1. Germline CDR1 and CDR2: SGHVS and FQNEAQ. The V and J ends lost 7 bases and 6 bases, in that order; junction bases with no gene match: 4. The CDR3 length is 12 residues. DNA of the CDR3: TGTGCCAGCATCGACAGGGGGGCCGAGCAGTACTTC. It yields the protein CASIDRGAEQYF.

The chain employs TRBV7-2 and TRBJ2-7; D is possibly TRBD1 (6 bases). This CDR3 is 13 amino acids long. Germline V lookup: CDR1 SGHTA, CDR2 FQGNSA. Trimming removed 9 bases at V and 1 base at J, with 13 bases between. The CDR3 sequence: CASRTVPSYEQYF. The CDR3 DNA follows: TGTGCCAGTCGGACAGTCCCTTCCTACGAGCAGTACTTC. Full variable domain (outside the CDR3, taken from reference TRBV7-2 and TRBJ2-7): GAGVSQSPSNKVTEKGKDVELRCDPISGHTALYWYRQSLGQGLEFLIYFQGNSAPDKSGLPSDRFSAERTGGSVSTLTIQRTQQEDSAVYLCASRTVPSYEQYFGPGTRLTVT.

J is TRBJ2-3 and V is TRBV29-1; D is ambiguous. The CDR3 extends over 13 amino acids. Trimming removed 7 bases from V and 2 bases from J, with 13 bases in between. CDR1 and CDR2 (germline): SQVTM, ANQGSEA. The CDR3 sequence is CSASWASTDTQYF. CDR3 in DNA: TGCAGCGCCTCCTGGGCTTCCACAGATACGCAGTATTTT.

The genes are TRBV29-1 and TRBJ1-1; 8 nucleotides align to TRBD1. CDR3 length equals 13 residues. CDR1 is SQVTM, CDR2 ANQGSEA, per germline. Trimming took 7 bases from V and 5 from J; bases not matched to a gene: 9. The CDR3 region has the DNA TGCAGCGACGCAGGGGGCTGGGGGACTGAAGCTTTCTTT. Amino acid sequence: CSDAGGWGTEAFF.

The rearrangement links TRBV5-8 to TRBJ1-5; D is uncertain. Per the germline V gene, CDR1 is SGHTS and CDR2 is YDEGEE. The CDR3 has 15 amino acids. The V and J ends lost 2 bases and 0 bases respectively, with 9 bases between them. CDR3 sequence (DNA): TGTGCCAGCAGCTTCCCGTCAGGTAGCAATCAGCCCCAGCATTTT. Its protein product is CASSFPSGSNQPQHF.

V usage is TRBV6-5 and J usage is TRBJ2-7; possibly TRBD2 for D (7 bases). CDR3 length: 15 residues. Germline loops: CDR1 MNHEY, CDR2 SVGAGI. Between the trimmed V and J ends, which lost 1 base and 2 bases, there was a span of 12 bases. The CDR3 DNA reads TGTGCCAGCAGTTACTGGGGGGGCGCAACCTACGAGCAGTACTTC. This encodes CASSYWGGATYEQYF.

The chain carries TRBV27 and TRBJ1-1; D gene unclear. The ends were cut back, 3 bases at V and 4 bases at J, with 12 bases in the middle. This CDR3 is built from 14 residues. Germline loops: CDR1 MNHEY, CDR2 SMNVEV (reference sequence). The CDR3, as DNA: TGTGCCAGCAGTTTTCGCTTTGGCGGCACTGAAGCTTTCTTT. Translated, it gives CASSFRFGGTEAFF.

The chain is built from TRBV30 and TRBJ2-7; D unclear. The CDR3 runs to 12 residues. Germline values: CDR1 GTSNPN, CDR2 SVGIG (reference sequence). Trimming pared 4 bases from V and 2 bases from J, leaving 9 bases between. This chain's CDR3 is CAWMGSPYEQYF. CDR3 nucleotides: TGTGCCTGGATGGGCAGCCCCTACGAGCAGTACTTC.

J is TRBJ2-5 and V is TRBV29-1; 9 bases are shared with TRBD2. The V gene end was trimmed by 5 bases and the J gene end by 4 bases; junction bases not matched to a gene: 11. Germline loops: CDR1 SQVTM, CDR2 ANQGSEA. The CDR3 spans 15 residues. Here the CDR3 reads CSVSRLAVSGETQYF. The CDR3 DNA sequence: TGCAGCGTTTCGAGACTAGCGGTTTCGGGAGAGACCCAGTACTTC.

As regards this clone: The sample contains more than one DNA sequence encoding this CDR3. This chain uses TRBV27 with TRBJ2-5, with TRBD2 identical over 7 bases. J lost 5 bases, V lost 1 base, and 4 bases had no gene match. Per germline, CDR1 MNHEY and CDR2 SMNVEV (reference sequence). This CDR3 has 14 amino acids. The CDR3 loop reads CASSLLAGGETQYF. Here the CDR3 DNA reads TGTGCCAGCAGTTTATTGGCCGGGGGGGAGACCCAGTACTTC.

The chain couples TRBV5-6 to TRBJ2-2; D unresolved. Germline CDR1 and CDR2: SGHDT and YYEEEE. V lost 2 bases and J 8 bases, leaving 13 bases between the germline ends. The CDR3 consists of 14 residues. The CDR3 sequence is CASSFLLTEGELFF. In DNA, the CDR3 is TGTGCCAGCAGCTTCCTACTTACCGAAGGGGAGCTGTTTTTT.

J is TRBJ2-7 and V is TRBV28, with 7 positions matching TRBD1. Germline V gene data show CDR1 as MDHEN and CDR2 as SYDVKM. CDR3 length equals 15 residues. V lost 2 bases to trimming and J lost 2 bases; unmatched junction nucleotides: 6. This chain's CDR3 is CASSLVQGFPYEQYF. The CDR3 region has the DNA TGTGCCAGCAGTTTAGTACAGGGGTTCCCCTACGAGCAGTACTTC.

This chain connects TRBV13 to TRBJ2-7, with 12 bases that match TRBD2. The germline V gene has CDR1 PRHDT and CDR2 FYEKMQ (reference sequence). The V segment lost 0 bases and the J segment 6 bases; nucleotides outside the gene matches: 3. The CDR3 has 15 amino acids. CDR3 bases: TGTGCCAGCAGCTTAGGGACTAGCGGGAGTCTCGAGCAGTACTTC. This codes for CASSLGTSGSLEQYF.

The J gene is TRBJ2-5, the V gene TRBV6-1; D is perhaps TRBD2 (5 bases). The J call may be wrong; the DNA end is better matched by TRBJ2-7. CDR1 and CDR2 (germline): MNHNS, SASEGT. The CDR3 covers 13 residues. The CDR3 region has the DNA TGTGCCAGCAGGGACTCCGACTCCTACGAGCAGTACTTC. Its protein product is CASRDSDSYEQYF.

The table lists this clone with a count of one. The chain is built from TRBV19 and TRBJ2-7, with D maybe TRBD2 (6 bases). CDR1 and CDR2 (germline): LNHDA, SQIVND (reference sequence). The CDR3 consists of 15 residues. Between the trimmed V and J ends, which lost 6 bases and 3 bases, there was a span of 18 bases. This CDR3 reads CASSSNIGGLYEQYF. In DNA, the CDR3 is TGTGCCAGTAGCTCAAACATTGGGGGACTCTACGAGCAGTACTTC.

In this sample, this clone turned up once. The chain links TRBV7-3 to TRBJ2-3, with 7 bases matching TRBD1. V lost 3 bases to trimming and J lost 3 bases; unmatched junction nucleotides: 3. Germline-derived CDR1 and CDR2 are SGHTA and FQGTGA. CDR3 length: 14 amino acids. The CDR3 here is CASSFTGVTDTQYF. The CDR3 DNA reads TGTGCCAGCAGCTTCACAGGGGTAACAGATACGCAGTATTTT.

The chain employs TRBV27 and TRBJ2-5; 12 bases align to TRBD2. V was pared by 6 bases and J by 3 bases, with 14 bases of the junction left unmatched. The germline CDR1 and CDR2 sequences are MNHEY and SMNVEV (reference sequence). CDR3 length equals 18 residues. The CDR3 bases are TGTGCCAGCAGCCTCCTTGGACTAGCGGGGACAGCCAAAGAGACCCAGTACTTC. Protein: CASSLLGLAGTAKETQYF.

V and J are TRBV7-9 and TRBJ2-1; no firm D call. The CDR3 loop spans 16 amino acids. Germline V gene data show CDR1 as SEHNR and CDR2 as FQNEAQ (reference sequence). Deletions cut 7 bases from V and 1 base from J, with 17 bases between. Written as DNA, the CDR3 is TGTGCCAGCATCCCGGCTACGTTCTCTTCCTACAATGAGCAGTTCTTC. It is translated as CASIPATFSSYNEQFF.

A word on this clone: Other DNA sequences in this specimen translate into the identical CDR3. V is TRBV5-6 and J is TRBJ2-7; 7 positions match TRBD1. There are 14 residues in the CDR3. The germline V gene encodes CDR1 SGHDT and CDR2 YYEEEE. J lost 3 bases, V lost 0 bases, and 3 bases had no gene match. CDR3: CASSLGTGIYEQYF. CDR3 DNA sequence: TGTGCCAGCAGCTTGGGGACAGGAATCTACGAGCAGTACTTC.

The gene calls are TRBV14 and TRBJ1-5, with 9 nucleotides matching TRBD1. Per germline, CDR1 SGHDN and CDR2 FVKESK. V lost 4 bases to trimming and J lost 5 bases; unmatched junction nucleotides: 18. The CDR3 has 19 residues. This CDR3 reads CASSLTPGQGRDSHQPQHF. DNA for the CDR3: TGTGCCAGCAGCCTAACCCCGGGACAGGGAAGGGATTCTCATCAGCCCCAGCATTTT. Filled out from reference TRBV14 and TRBJ1-5, the complete variable domain reads EAGVTQFPSHSVIEKGQTVTLRCDPISGHDNLYWYRRVMGKEIKFLLHFVKESKQDESGMPNNRFLAERTGGTYSTLKVQPAELEDSGVYFCASSLTPGQGRDSHQPQHFGDGTRLSIL.

Details on this clone: Different DNA sequences within this sample yield the same CDR3. V and J are TRBV27 and TRBJ2-7; TRBD1 matches at 8 bases. The germline V gene encodes CDR1 MNHEY and CDR2 SMNVEV (reference sequence). V dropped 0 bases and J dropped 4; count of bases not matched to a gene: 5. This CDR3 is built from 15 residues. The CDR3 DNA reads TGTGCCAGCAGTTTATCCGGGACAGGAGGATACGAGCAGTACTTC. Protein sequence: CASSLSGTGGYEQYF.

The chain is built from TRBV21-1 and TRBJ2-7. TRBV21-1 is described as a pseudogene. The CDR3 length is 16 residues. CDR3 residues: CASTPRDGASSYEQYF. The CDR3 DNA is TGTGCCAGCACCCCAAGGGACGGCGCGAGCTCCTACGAGCAGTACTTC.

This clone occurred once. The chain couples TRBV7-9 to TRBJ2-1; 7 nucleotides match TRBD2. The CDR3 is 14 residues long. V was clipped by 1 base and J by 8 bases; unmatched bases: 5. CDR1 is SEHNR, CDR2 FQNEAQ, per germline (reference sequence). The CDR3 is CASSLVGLVYEQFF. CDR3 DNA sequence: TGTGCCAGCAGCTTAGTAGGACTAGTCTATGAGCAGTTCTTC.